The sequence of this T cell receptor beta chain was determined in a study of TIL therapy for anti-PD-1-resistant metastatic lung cancer. J was trimmed by 2 bases and V by 6 bases; bases with no gene match: 3. CDR1 is LNHDA, CDR2 SQIVND, per germline (reference sequence). The length of the CDR3 is 13 residues. The libraries were made with immunoSEQ v3. Sequencing was performed with immunoSEQ multiplex PCR; in TCRdb, only in-frame clones are kept and a portion is missing. The sample records roughly 60,000 clones, around four fifths being singletons. The time point was: pre-treatment sample, taken before nivolumab and TIL therapy. Patients were adults with stage 4 NSCLC.

Here the sequenced sample was blood, taken at baseline. This clonotype was obtained from a person between 25 and 79 years old with non-small cell lung cancer. The genes are TRBV19 and TRBJ2-7; 8 bases fit TRBD1. Here the CDR3 DNA reads TGTGCCAGTAGGAGGACAGGGACCTACGAGCAGTACTTC. It translates to CASRRTGTYEQYF.